A single sample gave rise to the 12 T cell receptor beta chains below, sequenced in a study of control samples from healthy donors and cancer patients. Here immunoSEQ multiplex PCR was the method, and the copy in TCRdb shows in-frame clones only, minus some. The sample holds about 130,000 clones; over 75% are singletons and the top ten take almost 2.5%. The sample was blood. The receptor set was obtained from a man younger than 35 in good health.

The chain joins TRBV7-3 to TRBJ2-5; D unresolved. V lost 5 bases to trimming and J lost 8 bases, with 18 bases between them. Germline V gene data show CDR1 as SGHTA and CDR2 as FQGTGA. The CDR3 spans 14 residues. CDR3 nucleotides: TGTGCCAGCAGCCCCTCCCCGGTCACTGGAACCCAGTACTTC. Residues: CASSPSPVTGTQYF.

In regard to this clone: A read error may account for a junction end that differs from germline. The chain is built from TRBV11-3 and TRBJ1-1; tentative D call: TRBD1 (5 bases). This CDR3 has 14 amino acids. From germline, CDR1 is SGHNT and CDR2 YENEEA. CDR3 bases: TGTGCCAGCAGCTTAGTCTCAGGGAACCCTGAAGCTTTCTTT. It encodes CASSLVSGNPEAFF.

The rearrangement links TRBV30 to TRBJ1-5; 10 bases align to TRBD1. Germline trimming cut 5 bases from V and 5 bases from J; bases unmatched to any gene: 6. This CDR3 spans 14 amino acids. Germline V gene sequence: CDR1 GTSNPN, CDR2 SVGIG (reference sequence). The CDR3 DNA is TGTGCCTGGCAAGACAGGGGGCTCTATCAGCCCCAGCATTTT. Amino acid sequence: CAWQDRGLYQPQHF. Complete variable domain (other parts from reference TRBV30 and TRBJ1-5): SQTIHQWPATLVQPVGSPLSLECTVEGTSNPNLYWYRQAAGRGLQLLFYSVGIGQISSEVPQNLSASRPQDRQFILSSKKLLLSDSGFYLCAWQDRGLYQPQHFGDGTRLSIL.

This clone was counted once. The chain combines TRBV11-3 with TRBJ2-1, with D hard to call. This CDR3 has 13 amino acids. V was pared by 1 base and J by 9 bases, with 10 bases between. Germline-derived CDR1 and CDR2 are SGHNT and YENEEA. The CDR3 coding sequence is TGTGCCAGCAGCTTAGTCCTAGTTGCTGAGCAGTTCTTC. It specifies CASSLVLVAEQFF.

The chain recombines TRBV5-1 with TRBJ2-3; tentative D call: TRBD2 (7 bases). CDR1 and CDR2 (germline): SGHRS, YFSETQ. V lost 2 bases and J lost 4, with 17 bases in between. The CDR3 has 16 amino acids. CDR3 sequence (DNA): TGCGCCAGCAGCTTCTCCACCGGGGGGCCGGCAGATACGCAGTATTTT. Protein: CASSFSTGGPADTQYF.

The V call is TRBV15, the J call TRBJ1-4, with D possibly TRBD1 on 5 matching bases. CDR1 is LNHNV and CDR2 is YYDKDF in the germline V gene (reference sequence). V was clipped by 0 bases and J by 7 bases, with 12 bases between them. The CDR3 contains 15 residues. The CDR3 region is CATSREWGRGEKLFF. In DNA, the CDR3 is TGTGCCACCAGCAGAGAGTGGGGGAGGGGTGAAAAACTGTTTTTT. Full variable domain (outside the CDR3, taken from reference TRBV15 and TRBJ1-4): DAMVIQNPRYQVTQFGKPVTLSCSQTLNHNVMYWYQQKSSQAPKLLFHYYDKDFNNEADTPDNFQSRRPNTSFCFLDIRSPGLGDTAMYLCATSREWGRGEKLFFGSGTQLSVL.

The genes are TRBV7-2 and TRBJ1-5; maybe TRBD1 (5 bases). The CDR3 totals 15 residues. Germline V gene data show CDR1 as SGHTA and CDR2 as FQGNSA. V was trimmed by 4 bases and J by 4 bases, leaving 14 bases between them. CDR3 protein: CASSSGWGSNQPQHF. As DNA, the CDR3 is TGTGCCAGCAGCTCGGGGTGGGGCAGTAATCAGCCCCAGCATTTT.

The chain carries TRBV7-3 and TRBJ2-2; TRBD2 is a possible D gene (5 bases). The V end was cut by 3 bases, the J end by 7 bases, with 9 bases between. This CDR3 has 13 residues. CDR1 is SGHTA, CDR2 FQGTGA, per germline. In DNA form, the CDR3 reads TGTGCCAGCAGCTTCTCGGGGAGCGGGGAGCTGTTTTTT. This gives the protein CASSFSGSGELFF.

CDR3 nucleotide sequence: TGTGCCAGCAGTCCGGGTGGGCAGGTATACACTGAAGCTTTCTTT. The encoded protein is CASSPGGQVYTEAFF. The chain couples TRBV5-6 to TRBJ1-1; no firm D call. This CDR3 has 15 amino acids. Germline-derived CDR1 and CDR2 are SGHDT and YYEEEE. The V and J ends lost 5 bases and 3 bases respectively, with 17 bases between them. The full variable domain, its missing parts supplied by reference TRBV5-6 and TRBJ1-1, is DAGVTQSPTHLIKTRGQQVTLRCSPKSGHDTVSWYQQALGQGPQFIFQYYEEEERQRGNFPDRFSGHQFPNYSSELNVNALLLGDSALYLCASSPGGQVYTEAFFGQGTRLTVV.

J is TRBJ2-3 and V is TRBV9; D ambiguous. Per the germline V gene, CDR1 is SGDLS and CDR2 is YYNGEE. V dropped 2 bases and J dropped 2 bases, with 6 bases sitting between them. The CDR3 loop spans 13 amino acids. The DNA of the CDR3 is TGTGCCAGCAGCGTTGGCTCCACAGATACGCAGTATTTT. Translation gives CASSVGSTDTQYF.

The chain uses TRBV7-9 and TRBJ2-5; D assignment may be TRBD1 or TRBD2 (5 bases each). The CDR3 has 13 residues. Germline V lookup: CDR1 SEHNR, CDR2 FQNEAQ (reference sequence). V was trimmed by 5 bases and J by 2 bases, leaving 9 bases between them. CDR3: CASSRGEQETQYF. The CDR3 nucleotides are TGTGCCAGCAGCAGGGGAGAGCAAGAGACCCAGTACTTC.

The gene calls are TRBV5-4 and TRBJ1-5; D gene unclear. The CDR3 extends over 12 amino acids. With 0 bases removed from V and 10 bases from J, the gap between germline ends came to 8 bases. The germline gives CDR1 SGHNT, CDR2 YYREEE (reference sequence). In nucleotides, the CDR3 is TGTGCCAGCAGCTTGGTCGGAGGACCCCAGCATTTT. Encoded protein: CASSLVGGPQHF.